The table lists the clone carrying this TCR beta chain with a few counts. TCRdb ran MiXCR on the 5' RACE reads and lists one entry per CDR3 protein. The sample records 380,000 or so distinct CDR3 sequences, approximately 22% being singletons. These data come from a study of CD8 T cells in ankylosing spondylitis. Trimming cost V 0 bases and J 9 bases, with 13 bases left between them. Germline assignment: CDR1 SGHRS and CDR2 YFSETQ. The CDR3 has 14 residues. The specimen was blood, either unsorted or a sorted T cell fraction (not recorded which). This TCR was sampled from a male donor with ankylosing spondylitis or in good health (not recorded which). The J gene is TRBJ2-1, the V gene TRBV5-1, with TRBD1 as a possible D gene (5 bases). The CDR3: CASSLGGPLTEQFF. CDR3 in DNA: TGCGCCAGCAGCTTGGGGGGCCCACTCACTGAGCAGTTCTTC.